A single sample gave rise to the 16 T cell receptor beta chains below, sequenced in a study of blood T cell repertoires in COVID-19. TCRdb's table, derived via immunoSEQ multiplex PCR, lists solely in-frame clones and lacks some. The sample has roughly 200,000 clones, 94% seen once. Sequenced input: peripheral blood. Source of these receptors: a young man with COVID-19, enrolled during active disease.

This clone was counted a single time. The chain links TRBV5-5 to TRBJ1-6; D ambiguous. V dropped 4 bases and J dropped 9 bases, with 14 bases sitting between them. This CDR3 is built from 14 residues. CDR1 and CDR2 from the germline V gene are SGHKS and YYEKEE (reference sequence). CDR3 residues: CASSPHKEGSPLHF. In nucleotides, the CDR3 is TGTGCCAGCAGCCCGCACAAGGAGGGTTCACCCCTCCACTTT.

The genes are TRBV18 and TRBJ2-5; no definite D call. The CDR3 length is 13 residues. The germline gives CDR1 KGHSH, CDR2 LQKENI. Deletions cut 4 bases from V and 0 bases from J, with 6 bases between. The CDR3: CASSQQYQETQYF. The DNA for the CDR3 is TGTGCCAGCTCACAACAATACCAAGAGACCCAGTACTTC.

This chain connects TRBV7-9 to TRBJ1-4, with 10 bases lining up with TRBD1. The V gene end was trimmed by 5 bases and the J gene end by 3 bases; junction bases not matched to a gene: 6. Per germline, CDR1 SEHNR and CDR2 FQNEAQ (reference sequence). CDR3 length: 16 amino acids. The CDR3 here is CASSRTGQGANEKLFF. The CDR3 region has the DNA TGTGCCAGCAGCCGGACTGGACAGGGGGCTAATGAAAAACTGTTTTTT.

The chain's CDR3 is CASRPRGLSGNTIYF. Written as DNA, the CDR3 is TGTGCCAGTAGGCCCAGGGGCCTCTCTGGAAACACCATATATTTT. The J gene is TRBJ1-3, the V gene TRBV19, with D perhaps matching TRBD1 (6 bases). V dropped 6 bases and J dropped 0 bases, with 12 bases sitting between them. The germline V gene encodes CDR1 LNHDA and CDR2 SQIVND (reference sequence). The CDR3 is made up of 15 amino acids.

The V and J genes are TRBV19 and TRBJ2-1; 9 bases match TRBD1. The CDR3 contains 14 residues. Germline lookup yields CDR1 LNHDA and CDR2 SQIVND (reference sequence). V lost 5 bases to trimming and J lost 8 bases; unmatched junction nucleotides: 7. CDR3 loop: CASSVGQGRDEQFF. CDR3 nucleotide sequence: TGTGCCAGTAGTGTGGGACAGGGTCGCGATGAGCAGTTCTTC.

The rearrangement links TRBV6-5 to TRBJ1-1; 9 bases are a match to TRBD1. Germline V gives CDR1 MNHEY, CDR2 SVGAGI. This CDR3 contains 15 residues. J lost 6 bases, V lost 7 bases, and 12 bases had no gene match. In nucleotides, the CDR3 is TGTGCCAGCAACTCAAGGGGGACAGGGATCTCTGAAGCTTTCTTT. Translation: CASNSRGTGISEAFF.

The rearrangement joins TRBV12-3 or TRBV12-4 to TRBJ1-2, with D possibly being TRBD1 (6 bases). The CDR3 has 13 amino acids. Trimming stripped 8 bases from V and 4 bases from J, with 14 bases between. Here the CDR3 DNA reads TGTGCCAGCTCAGGGGTTCGGCGCTATGGCTACACCTTC. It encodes CASSGVRRYGYTF.

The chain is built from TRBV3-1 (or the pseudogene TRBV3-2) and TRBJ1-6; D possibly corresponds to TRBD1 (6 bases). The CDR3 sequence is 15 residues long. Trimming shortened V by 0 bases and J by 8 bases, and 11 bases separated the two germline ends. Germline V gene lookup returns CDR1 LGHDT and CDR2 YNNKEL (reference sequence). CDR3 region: CASSQDDRTYSPLHF. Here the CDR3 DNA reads TGTGCCAGCAGCCAAGATGACAGGACCTATTCACCCCTCCACTTT.

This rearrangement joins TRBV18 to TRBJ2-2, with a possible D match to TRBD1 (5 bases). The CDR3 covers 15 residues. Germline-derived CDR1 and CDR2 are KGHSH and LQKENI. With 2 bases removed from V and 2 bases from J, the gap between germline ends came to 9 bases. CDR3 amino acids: CASSPGAANTGELFF. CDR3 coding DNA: TGTGCCAGCTCACCAGGGGCTGCAAACACCGGGGAGCTGTTTTTT.

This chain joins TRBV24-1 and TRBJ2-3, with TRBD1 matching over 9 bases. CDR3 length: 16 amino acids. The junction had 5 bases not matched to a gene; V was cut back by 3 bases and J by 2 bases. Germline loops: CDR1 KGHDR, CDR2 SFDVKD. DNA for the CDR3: TGTGCCACCAGTGATAACAGGGGGCGAAACACAGATACGCAGTATTTT. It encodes CATSDNRGRNTDTQYF.

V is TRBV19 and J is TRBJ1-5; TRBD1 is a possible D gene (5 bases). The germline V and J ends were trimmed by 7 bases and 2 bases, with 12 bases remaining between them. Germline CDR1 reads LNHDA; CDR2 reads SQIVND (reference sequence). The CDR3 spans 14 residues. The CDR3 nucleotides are TGTGCCAGTACCTCAACGGGGGGCAATCAGCCCCAGCATTTT. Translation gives CASTSTGGNQPQHF.

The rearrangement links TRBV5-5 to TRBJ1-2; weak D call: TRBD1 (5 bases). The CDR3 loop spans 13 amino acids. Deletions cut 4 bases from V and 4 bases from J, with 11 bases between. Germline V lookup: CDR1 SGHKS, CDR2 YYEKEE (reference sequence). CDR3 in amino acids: CASSAGPPYGYTF. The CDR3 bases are TGTGCCAGCAGCGCGGGACCGCCCTATGGCTACACCTTC.

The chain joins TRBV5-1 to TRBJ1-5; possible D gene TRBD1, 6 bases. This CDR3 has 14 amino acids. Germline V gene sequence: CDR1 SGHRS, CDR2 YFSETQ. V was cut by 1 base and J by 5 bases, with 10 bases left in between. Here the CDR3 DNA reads TGCGCCAGCAGCTTGTCGGACAGCCATCAGCCCCAGCATTTT. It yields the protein CASSLSDSHQPQHF. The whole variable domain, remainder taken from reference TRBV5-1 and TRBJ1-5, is KAGVTQTPRYLIKTRGQQVTLSCSPISGHRSVSWYQQTPGQGLQFLFEYFSETQRNKGNFPGRFSGRQFSNSRSEMNVSTLELGDSALYLCASSLSDSHQPQHFGDGTRLSIL.

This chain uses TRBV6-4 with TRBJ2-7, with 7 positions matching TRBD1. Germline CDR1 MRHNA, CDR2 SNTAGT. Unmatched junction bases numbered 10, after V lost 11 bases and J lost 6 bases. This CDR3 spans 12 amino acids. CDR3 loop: CARDDRAFEQYF. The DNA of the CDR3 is TGTGCCCGGGATGACAGGGCTTTCGAGCAGTACTTC.

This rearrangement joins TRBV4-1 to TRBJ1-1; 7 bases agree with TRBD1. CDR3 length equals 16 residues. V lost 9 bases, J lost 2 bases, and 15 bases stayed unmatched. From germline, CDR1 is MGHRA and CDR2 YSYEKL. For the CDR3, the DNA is TGCGCCAGTACTAAAAATTCGGGGACAGCAAACACTGAAGCTTTCTTT. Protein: CASTKNSGTANTEAFF.

The CDR3 bases are TGTGCCAGCAGTTACTCGAACAGGGGAGGCAATTCACCCCTCCACTTT. This encodes CASSYSNRGGNSPLHF. The chain carries TRBV6-5 and TRBJ1-6, with TRBD1 matching over 7 bases. Germline V gene sequence: CDR1 MNHEY, CDR2 SVGAGI. V was clipped by 0 bases and J by 7 bases; unmatched bases: 6. This CDR3 is 16 amino acids long.